Each of the 13 T cell receptor beta chains below was sequenced from the same sample in a study of cytomegalovirus exposure and HLA in healthy donors. The PCR had 60 Vbeta and 13 Jbeta primers. The data were produced by immunoSEQ multiplex PCR, yet TCRdb's version contains in-frame clones alone and is incomplete. The profile shows around 140,000 clones, roughly 80% of them singletons. Sequences were obtained from PBMCs. These receptor sequences come from a female donor in good health and CMV-seronegative.

This sequence joins TRBV7-9 and TRBJ1-2; TRBD1 matches at 7 bases. Trimming took 4 bases from V and 4 from J; bases not matched to a gene: 15. Germline V gene sequence: CDR1 SEHNR, CDR2 FQNEAQ (reference sequence). The CDR3 extends over 17 amino acids. The CDR3 sequence is CASSSSGGTDLSYGYTF. In DNA, the CDR3 is TGTGCCAGCAGCTCCTCCGGCGGGACAGACCTGTCCTATGGCTACACCTTC.

In its sample, this clone was seen a few times. V and J are TRBV5-4 and TRBJ2-1; 7 bases line up with TRBD2. Per the germline V gene, CDR1 is SGHNT and CDR2 is YYREEE (reference sequence). V lost 0 bases and J lost 7; bases outside the gene matches: 4. The CDR3 loop spans 14 amino acids. CDR3 residues: CASSLDLAVNEQFF. In DNA form, the CDR3 reads TGTGCCAGCAGCTTGGATCTAGCGGTGAATGAGCAGTTCTTC.

J is TRBJ1-3 and V is TRBV19; maybe TRBD1 (5 bases). Germline CDR1 and CDR2: LNHDA and SQIVND (reference sequence). The V and J ends lost 5 bases and 4 bases respectively, with 6 bases between them. The CDR3 loop spans 12 amino acids. In nucleotides, the CDR3 is TGTGCCAGTAGTGGACAAGGAAACACCATATATTTT. This gives the protein CASSGQGNTIYF.

The rearrangement links TRBV13 to TRBJ1-1; perhaps TRBD1 as D (6 bases). Germline loops: CDR1 PRHDT, CDR2 FYEKMQ (reference sequence). There are 17 residues in the CDR3. Between the trimmed V and J ends, which lost 4 bases and 4 bases, there was a span of 22 bases. CDR3 in amino acids: CASSSSSGGRGGTEAFF. The DNA for the CDR3 is TGTGCCAGCAGCTCCTCGTCCGGGGGGCGGGGGGGCACTGAAGCTTTCTTT.

The chain joins TRBV27 to TRBJ2-7, with 12 positions matching TRBD2. The CDR3 sequence is 14 residues long. V dropped 5 bases and J dropped 4; count of bases not matched to a gene: 3. Germline V gene sequence: CDR1 MNHEY, CDR2 SMNVEV (reference sequence). CDR3 region: CASSRTSGKYEQYF. CDR3 nucleotides: TGTGCCAGCAGTCGGACTAGCGGGAAGTACGAGCAGTACTTC.

V usage is TRBV5-1 and J usage is TRBJ2-5; possibly TRBD1 for D (5 bases). The end of the DNA is better explained by TRBJ2-7, so the J call may be wrong. Germline loops: CDR1 SGHRS, CDR2 YFSETQ. This CDR3 comprises 14 residues. CDR3 nucleotides: TGCGCCAGCAGCTTAACGACAGACTCCTACGAGCAGTACTTC. It codes for CASSLTTDSYEQYF.

J is TRBJ1-1 and V is TRBV28, with 8 bases aligning to TRBD1. Trimming cost V 6 bases and J 3 bases; bases outside gene matches: 9. This CDR3 is built from 15 residues. From germline, CDR1 is MDHEN and CDR2 SYDVKM. CDR3 residues: CASRSHGDRYTEAFF. The CDR3 DNA reads as TGTGCCAGCAGGTCACACGGGGACAGGTACACTGAAGCTTTCTTT.

DNA for the CDR3: TGTGCCAGCAGCTTAGGTGTAGTAGCGGGAGGGGGTGAGCAGTTCTTC. This sequence encodes CASSLGVVAGGGEQFF. The chain has TRBV11-2 and TRBJ2-1; 11 nucleotides agree with TRBD2. Germline V gene sequence: CDR1 SGHAT, CDR2 FQNNGV. The ends lost 1 base at V and 9 bases at J; junction bases unmatched: 8. The length of the CDR3 is 16 residues.

This CDR3 is CASSSLGQGREGGYTF. DNA of the CDR3: TGTGCCAGCAGCTCCCTGGGACAGGGAAGAGAAGGTGGCTACACCTTC. This rearrangement joins TRBV7-9 to TRBJ1-2; 9 positions match TRBD1. Germline V lookup: CDR1 SEHNR, CDR2 FQNEAQ (reference sequence). CDR3 size: 16 residues. V gave up 4 bases and J gave up 7 bases; unmatched junction bases: 13.

CDR3 sequence: CASSSEGRGMDTQYF. In DNA, the CDR3 is TGTGCCAGCAGCTCAGAGGGCAGGGGCATGGATACGCAGTATTTT. The chain carries TRBV7-2 and TRBJ2-3; possible D gene TRBD1, 6 bases. V was trimmed by 4 bases and J by 6 bases, leaving 17 bases between them. This CDR3 region has 15 residues. The V gene's germline CDR1 is SGHTA and CDR2 FQGNSA.

V and J are TRBV9 and TRBJ1-3; 8 bases fit TRBD1. CDR1 is SGDLS, CDR2 YYNGEE, per germline. The CDR3 is 16 amino acids. V gave up 0 bases and J gave up 4 bases; unmatched junction bases: 6. The CDR3 DNA follows: TGTGCCAGCAGCGTAGCGGGACAGGCAGCAGGAAACACCATATATTTT. This translates into CASSVAGQAAGNTIYF.

V and J are TRBV4-1 and TRBJ1-5; 7 bases agree with TRBD1. After removal of 6 bases from V and 1 base from J, the junction contained 6 bases not matched to a gene. Germline V CDR1 and CDR2: MGHRA, YSYEKL. The CDR3 contains 15 residues. CDR3 amino acids: CASSKEGQSNQPQHF. The CDR3, as DNA: TGCGCCAGCAGTAAAGAGGGACAGAGCAATCAGCCCCAGCATTTT.

The chain couples TRBV13 to TRBJ1-5; possibly TRBD1 for D (5 bases). There are 13 residues in the CDR3. Trimming removed 3 bases at V and 7 bases at J, with 10 bases between. The germline V gene has CDR1 PRHDT and CDR2 FYEKMQ (reference sequence). DNA of the CDR3: TGTGCCAGCAGCTTGGCAGGGAACCAGCCCCAGCATTTT. Encoded protein: CASSLAGNQPQHF.